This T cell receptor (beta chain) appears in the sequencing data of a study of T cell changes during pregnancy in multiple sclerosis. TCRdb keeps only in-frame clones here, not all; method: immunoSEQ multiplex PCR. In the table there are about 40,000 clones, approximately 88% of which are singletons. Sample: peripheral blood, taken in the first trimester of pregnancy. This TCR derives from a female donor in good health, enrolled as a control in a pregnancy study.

The CDR3, as DNA: TGTGCCAGCACCGTCGGGCAGGGTTTAGCCAAAAACATTCAGTACTTC. Residues: CASTVGQGLAKNIQYF. The J gene is TRBJ2-4, the V gene TRBV28; TRBD1 is a possible D gene (5 bases). Germline loops: CDR1 MDHEN, CDR2 SYDVKM. The CDR3 sequence is 16 residues long. Trimming removed 7 bases from V and 0 bases from J, with 16 bases in between.